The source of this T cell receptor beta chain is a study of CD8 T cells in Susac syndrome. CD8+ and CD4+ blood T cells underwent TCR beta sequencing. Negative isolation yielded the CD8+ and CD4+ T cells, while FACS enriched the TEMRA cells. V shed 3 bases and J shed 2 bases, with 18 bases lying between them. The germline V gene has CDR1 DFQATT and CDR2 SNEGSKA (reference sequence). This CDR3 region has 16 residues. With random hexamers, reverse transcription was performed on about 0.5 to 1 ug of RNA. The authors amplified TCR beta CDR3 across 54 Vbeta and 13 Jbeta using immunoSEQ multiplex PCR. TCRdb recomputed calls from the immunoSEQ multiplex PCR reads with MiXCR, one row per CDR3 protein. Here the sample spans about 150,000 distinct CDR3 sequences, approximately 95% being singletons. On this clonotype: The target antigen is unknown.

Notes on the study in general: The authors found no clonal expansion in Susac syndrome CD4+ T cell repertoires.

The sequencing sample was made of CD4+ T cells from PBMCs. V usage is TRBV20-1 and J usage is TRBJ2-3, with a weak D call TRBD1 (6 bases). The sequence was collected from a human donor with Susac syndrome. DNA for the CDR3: TGCAGTGCTAGGTTCCAGGGGAGTTCCTCCACAGATACGCAGTATTTT. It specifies CSARFQGSSSTDTQYF.